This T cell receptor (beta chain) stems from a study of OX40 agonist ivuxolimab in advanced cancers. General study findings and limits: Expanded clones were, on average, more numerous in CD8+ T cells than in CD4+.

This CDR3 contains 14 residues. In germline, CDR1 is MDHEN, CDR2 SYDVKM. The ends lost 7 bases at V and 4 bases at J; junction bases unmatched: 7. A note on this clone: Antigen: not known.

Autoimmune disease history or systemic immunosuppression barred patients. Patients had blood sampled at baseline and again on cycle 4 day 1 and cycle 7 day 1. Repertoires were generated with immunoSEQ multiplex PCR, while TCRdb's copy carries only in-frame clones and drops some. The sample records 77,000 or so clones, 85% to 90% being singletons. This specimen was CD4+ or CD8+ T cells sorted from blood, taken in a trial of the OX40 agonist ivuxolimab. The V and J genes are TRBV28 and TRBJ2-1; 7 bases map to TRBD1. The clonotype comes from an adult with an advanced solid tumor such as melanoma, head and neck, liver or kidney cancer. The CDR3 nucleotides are TGTGCCAGCACCTCGGACAGGCGATACAATGAGCAGTTCTTC. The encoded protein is CASTSDRRYNEQFF.